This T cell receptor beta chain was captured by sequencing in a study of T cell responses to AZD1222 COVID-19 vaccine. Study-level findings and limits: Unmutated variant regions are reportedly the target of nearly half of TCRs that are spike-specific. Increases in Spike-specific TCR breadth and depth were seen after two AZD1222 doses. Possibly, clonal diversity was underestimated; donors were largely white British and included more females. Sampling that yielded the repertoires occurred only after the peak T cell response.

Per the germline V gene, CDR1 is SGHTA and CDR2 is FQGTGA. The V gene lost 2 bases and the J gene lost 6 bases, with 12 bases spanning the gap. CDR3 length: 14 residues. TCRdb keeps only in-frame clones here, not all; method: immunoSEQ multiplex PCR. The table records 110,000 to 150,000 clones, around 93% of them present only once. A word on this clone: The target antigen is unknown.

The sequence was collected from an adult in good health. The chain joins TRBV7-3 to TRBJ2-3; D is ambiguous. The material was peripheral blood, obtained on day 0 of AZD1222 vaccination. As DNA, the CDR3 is TGTGCCAGCAGCTTAGGGCTAGTAGTCGATACGCAGTATTTT. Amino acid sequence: CASSLGLVVDTQYF.